Presented here are 22 T cell receptor beta chains from one specimen sequenced in a study of cytomegalovirus exposure and HLA in healthy donors. Primers: 60 Vbeta forward and 13 Jbeta reverse. Data came from immunoSEQ multiplex PCR; TCRdb stores just in-frame clones and leaves some out. The repertoire holds some 150,000 clones, 79% seen once, with about 2% in the top ten. Sequences were obtained from PBMCs. These receptors all come from a woman aged 45-65 years in good health and CMV-seronegative.

The chain recombines TRBV28 with TRBJ2-6, with 8 bases that match TRBD1. Per germline, CDR1 MDHEN and CDR2 SYDVKM. The CDR3 consists of 15 residues. The V segment lost 5 bases and the J segment 1 base; nucleotides outside the gene matches: 1. CDR3 sequence: CASSNRGSGANVLTF. The CDR3 region has the DNA TGTGCCAGCAGTAACAGGGGGTCTGGGGCCAACGTCCTGACTTTC.

The V call is TRBV9, the J call TRBJ1-1; D is perhaps TRBD1 (5 bases). Germline CDR1 reads SGDLS; CDR2 reads YYNGEE. The CDR3 runs to 14 residues. Between the trimmed V and J ends, which lost 5 bases and 1 base, there was a span of 12 bases. CDR3 loop: CASSLRGGNTEAFF. The CDR3 DNA reads as TGTGCCAGCAGTTTGAGGGGAGGGAACACTGAAGCTTTCTTT.

V is TRBV19 and J is TRBJ2-4, with D possibly matching TRBD2 (6 bases). Germline-derived CDR1 and CDR2 are LNHDA and SQIVND (reference sequence). V was shortened by 5 bases and J by 0 bases, with 17 bases between the two germline ends. The CDR3 has 17 amino acids. CDR3 sequence (DNA): TGTGCCAGTAGTGGGGGGAATACCCGCCTAGCCAAAAACATTCAGTACTTC. Translating gives CASSGGNTRLAKNIQYF.

The count of this clone is one. The germline gene is not matched at one end of the junction; a read error may be the cause. The rearrangement joins TRBV7-9 to TRBJ2-5; D is possibly TRBD1 (5 bases). Germline CDR1 and CDR2: SEHNR and FQNEAQ (reference sequence). The CDR3 sequence is 18 residues long. CDR3 DNA: TGTTCCAGCAGCTTAGGATTCGGTTCAGGGCTGGGTCAAGAGACCCAGTACTTC. This encodes CSSSLGFGSGLGQETQYF.

The gene calls are TRBV7-9 and TRBJ2-5; TRBD1 aligns across 8 bases. V trimming: 5 bases; J trimming: 5 bases; junction bases outside the gene matches: 7. This CDR3 is built from 14 residues. The germline CDR1 and CDR2 sequences are SEHNR and FQNEAQ (reference sequence). The CDR3 DNA sequence: TGTGCCAGCAGCCCCGGGACAGGTGGGGAGACCCAGTACTTC. Residues: CASSPGTGGETQYF.

The chain employs TRBV19 and TRBJ1-5; D remains ambiguous. The CDR3 has 15 residues. V was trimmed by 5 bases and J by 3 bases, leaving 14 bases between them. CDR1 and CDR2 (germline): LNHDA, SQIVND (reference sequence). The chain's CDR3 is CASSARGGTNQPQHF. CDR3 DNA sequence: TGTGCCAGTAGTGCCCGGGGAGGTACCAATCAGCCCCAGCATTTT.

J is TRBJ2-6 and V is TRBV11-2; D is possibly TRBD2 (5 bases). V was clipped by 1 base and J by 1 base, with 11 bases between them. This CDR3 region has 17 residues. CDR1 SGHAT and CDR2 FQNNGV come from the germline V gene. DNA for the CDR3: TGTGCCAGCAGCTTAGTATGGAGGCTTTCTGGGGCCAACGTCCTGACTTTC. Translated, it gives CASSLVWRLSGANVLTF. The full variable domain, its missing parts supplied by reference TRBV11-2 and TRBJ2-6, is EAGVAQSPRYKIIEKRQSVAFWCNPISGHATLYWYQQILGQGPKLLIQFQNNGVVDDSQLPKDRFSAERLKGVDSTLKIQPAKLEDSAVYLCASSLVWRLSGANVLTFGAGSRLTVL.

J is TRBJ1-5 and V is TRBV6-1; 7 nucleotides agree with TRBD1. The J segment lost 7 bases and the V segment lost 6 bases, leaving 9 bases of the junction unmatched. The germline V gene has CDR1 MNHNS and CDR2 SASEGT. This CDR3 comprises 14 residues. The CDR3 loop is CASRSRQGGQPQHF. The CDR3 nucleotides are TGTGCCAGCAGATCCCGACAGGGTGGGCAGCCCCAGCATTTT.

The rearrangement links TRBV27 to TRBJ2-7, with TRBD2 identical over 7 bases. This CDR3 has 14 amino acids. The V segment lost 9 bases and the J segment 0 bases; nucleotides outside the gene matches: 8. Germline V gives CDR1 MNHEY, CDR2 SMNVEV (reference sequence). The CDR3 loop is CASSGLLNSYEQYF. The CDR3 DNA follows: TGTGCCAGTTCGGGACTACTCAACTCCTACGAGCAGTACTTC.

V and J are TRBV29-1 and TRBJ2-1; tentative D call: TRBD1 (5 bases). Deletions cut 4 bases from V and 4 bases from J, with 17 bases between. Germline assignment: CDR1 SQVTM and CDR2 ANQGSEA. The CDR3 sequence is 15 residues long. CDR3: CSVALRQGSYNEQFF. CDR3 bases: TGCAGCGTTGCCTTGAGGCAGGGTTCATACAATGAGCAGTTCTTC.

The chain employs TRBV5-5 and TRBJ1-2, with 9 bases identical to TRBD1. The CDR3 extends over 16 amino acids. Losses at the gene ends were 2 bases for V and 5 bases for J; bases not matched to a gene: 10. The germline CDR1 and CDR2 sequences are SGHKS and YYEKEE (reference sequence). The CDR3 DNA sequence: TGTGCCAGCAGCTTATTCGTTACGGGACAGGGATATGGCTACACCTTC. It is translated as CASSLFVTGQGYGYTF.

The V and J genes are TRBV9 and TRBJ1-6; tentative D call: TRBD1 (6 bases). The CDR3 extends over 15 amino acids. V lost 0 bases to trimming and J lost 8 bases, with 12 bases between them. Germline CDR1 is SGDLS and CDR2 is YYNGEE. The CDR3 spells CASSVAGTSDSPLHF. Here the CDR3 DNA reads TGTGCCAGCAGCGTAGCCGGGACATCCGATTCACCCCTCCACTTT.

This chain links TRBV4-3 with TRBJ1-3; perhaps TRBD1 as D (5 bases). Trimming took 0 bases from V and 0 from J, leaving 15 bases between them. Per germline, CDR1 LGHNA and CDR2 YSLEER. CDR3 length: 18 residues. The CDR3 is CASSQEPIRAGSGNTIYF. CDR3 in DNA: TGCGCCAGCAGCCAAGAACCCATCAGGGCCGGCTCTGGAAACACCATATATTTT.

The chain couples TRBV18 to TRBJ1-1; TRBD1 agrees at 11 bases. The CDR3 contains 16 residues. Germline CDR1 and CDR2: KGHSH and LQKENI. The trim removed 6 bases at V and 0 bases at J, leaving 6 bases unmatched. The CDR3 sequence: CASSTDRGLMNTEAFF. CDR3 nucleotide sequence: TGTGCCAGCTCTACGGACAGGGGGCTCATGAACACTGAAGCTTTCTTT.

Details on this clone: At the DNA level, this CDR3 is encoded by other sequences in the same sample as well. The chain is built from TRBV9 and TRBJ2-3; 8 nucleotides line up with TRBD2. Germline V gives CDR1 SGDLS, CDR2 YYNGEE. The ends lost 3 bases at V and 0 bases at J; junction bases unmatched: 0. The CDR3 extends over 14 amino acids. The CDR3 region is CASSASGSTDTQYF. The CDR3 DNA sequence: TGTGCCAGCAGCGCTAGCGGGAGCACAGATACGCAGTATTTT.

The chain couples TRBV11-3 to TRBJ1-2; 9 positions match TRBD1. This CDR3 has 14 amino acids. From germline, CDR1 is SGHNT and CDR2 YENEEA. With V trimmed by 0 bases and J by 8 bases, 4 bases remained unmatched. The CDR3 here is CASSLDDRGVGYTF. The CDR3 bases are TGTGCCAGCAGCTTAGATGACAGGGGGGTCGGCTACACCTTC.

The V call is TRBV7-6, the J call TRBJ2-2, with TRBD2 identical over 7 bases. The CDR3 is 15 residues long. V was clipped by 2 bases and J by 5 bases; unmatched bases: 5. CDR1 and CDR2 from the germline V gene are SGHVS and FNYEAQ. CDR3 residues: CASSLFVSGTGELFF. The CDR3 DNA follows: TGTGCCAGCAGCTTATTTGTTAGCGGGACCGGGGAGCTGTTTTTT.

V and J are TRBV28 and TRBJ1-5; a possible D gene is TRBD1 (5 bases). The CDR3 covers 14 residues. The ends were cut back, 3 bases at V and 5 bases at J, with 11 bases in the middle. Germline V lookup: CDR1 MDHEN, CDR2 SYDVKM. CDR3 in DNA: TGTGCCAGCAGTTTCAGGGCAGGGTATCAGCCCCAGCATTTT. Protein product: CASSFRAGYQPQHF.

This chain's CDR3 is CASSKTSGGYNEQFF. CDR3 DNA: TGCGCCAGCAGCAAGACTAGCGGGGGGTACAATGAGCAGTTCTTC. The chain has TRBV5-1 and TRBJ2-1; TRBD2 agrees at 13 bases. The CDR3 consists of 15 residues. Germline CDR1 SGHRS, CDR2 YFSETQ. V lost 4 bases, J lost 4 bases, and 2 bases stayed unmatched.

The table lists this clone with a count of one. V and J are TRBV5-1 and TRBJ1-1; no definite D call. Per the germline V gene, CDR1 is SGHRS and CDR2 is YFSETQ. Trimming left V 6 bases short and J 1 base short, with 13 bases between. This CDR3 has 14 residues. CDR3 in amino acids: CASTASQSNTEAFF. CDR3 in DNA: TGCGCCAGCACCGCTTCGCAGTCGAACACTGAAGCTTTCTTT.

The V and J genes are TRBV14 and TRBJ2-2; D uncertain. In germline, CDR1 is SGHDN, CDR2 FVKESK. Trimming shortened V by 5 bases and J by 0 bases, and 16 bases separated the two germline ends. There are 17 residues in the CDR3. CDR3 loop: CASSSRLGLSNTGELFF. CDR3 DNA: TGTGCCAGCAGCTCCAGGCTGGGTTTGTCGAACACCGGGGAGCTGTTTTTT.

The chain is built from TRBV6-5 and TRBJ2-1; possible D gene TRBD2, 7 bases. The length of the CDR3 is 12 residues. The ends were cut back, 10 bases at V and 6 bases at J, with 13 bases in the middle. Germline lookup yields CDR1 MNHEY and CDR2 SVGAGI. This CDR3 is CATRGAANEQFF. The CDR3 coding sequence is TGTGCCACCCGGGGGGCTGCCAATGAGCAGTTCTTC.